This passage covers 8 T cell receptor beta chains from one sample sequenced in a study of beta chain features in type 1 diabetes. Study-wide results and caveats: Moderate but significant shortening of TCRB CDR3s was recorded in all four CD4+ subsets from Type 1 diabetes patients.

Antigens for these TCRs are unknown. Every isolated RNA sample was fully reverse transcribed, so sequencing captured expressed TCRB transcripts. Some clones are missing from TCRdb's copy, which holds only in-frame ones; the method was immunoSEQ multiplex PCR. Among over 200,000 clones listed, around 9.9% were seen once. Sequencing was carried out using naive CD4+ T cells from blood. These receptors all stem from a man aged 25 to 40 with type 1 diabetes.

This clone has a handful of counts. DNA of the CDR3: TGCGCCAGCAGCTTATTACCCATACTCAACACCGGGGAGCTGTTTTTT. Translation: CASSLLPILNTGELFF. This sequence joins TRBV5-1 and TRBJ2-2; D call uncertain. The germline gives CDR1 SGHRS, CDR2 YFSETQ. The CDR3 spans 16 residues. V gave up 2 bases and J gave up 2 bases, with 13 bases separating them. The full variable domain, its missing parts supplied by reference TRBV5-1 and TRBJ2-2, is KAGVTQTPRYLIKTRGQQVTLSCSPISGHRSVSWYQQTPGQGLQFLFEYFSETQRNKGNFPGRFSGRQFSNSRSEMNVSTLELGDSALYLCASSLLPILNTGELFFGEGSRLTVL.

This chain connects TRBV5-8 to TRBJ2-5; 9 bases align to TRBD1. J was trimmed by 6 bases and V by 5 bases; bases with no gene match: 8. This CDR3 has 14 residues. Per germline, CDR1 SGHTS and CDR2 YDEGEE. CDR3 sequence reads: CASSPGQGFQTQYF. CDR3 in DNA: TGTGCCAGCAGTCCGGGACAGGGTTTCCAGACCCAGTACTTC. The whole variable domain, remainder taken from reference TRBV5-8 and TRBJ2-5, is EAGVTQSPTHLIKTRGQQATLRCSPISGHTSVYWYQQALGLGLQFLLWYDEGEERNRGNFPPRFSGRQFPNYSSELNVNALELEDSALYLCASSPGQGFQTQYFGPGTRLLVL.

The rearrangement links TRBV29-1 to TRBJ2-1; 7 nucleotides line up with TRBD1. Per the germline V gene, CDR1 is SQVTM and CDR2 is ANQGSEA. This CDR3 is 11 amino acids long. The junction had 11 bases not matched to a gene; V was cut back by 7 bases and J by 14 bases. The CDR3 DNA reads as TGCAGCGCTAAACGGGGCACAGGGGAGTTCTTC. Translating gives CSAKRGTGEFF.

The sample holds a few counts of this clone. V gene TRBV5-4 combines with J gene TRBJ2-1; 10 bases are a match to TRBD1. Unmatched junction bases numbered 12, after V lost 3 bases and J lost 9 bases. CDR1 is SGHNT and CDR2 is YYREEE in the germline V gene (reference sequence). The CDR3 length is 16 residues. CDR3 residues: CASSYVWGQGLGEQFF. DNA of the CDR3: TGTGCCAGCAGCTACGTTTGGGGACAGGGGTTGGGTGAGCAGTTCTTC.

This clone occurred a few times. In nucleotides, the CDR3 is TGTGCCAGCACCGAAGCTGGGACTAGCGGGAGCTACGAGCAGTACTTC. Protein product: CASTEAGTSGSYEQYF. V is TRBV6-6 and J is TRBJ2-7, with 14 bases fitting TRBD2. Germline CDR1 and CDR2: MNHNY and SVGAGI (reference sequence). This CDR3 is 16 amino acids long. The ends lost 7 bases at V and 3 bases at J; junction bases unmatched: 8.

The genes are TRBV6-6 and TRBJ1-2; TRBD1 agrees at 9 bases. Germline V gives CDR1 MNHNY, CDR2 SVGAGI (reference sequence). The CDR3 has 15 residues. V gave up 4 bases and J gave up 0 bases; unmatched junction bases: 3. CDR3: CASSSRQGANYGYTF. In nucleotides, the CDR3 is TGTGCCAGCAGTTCACGACAGGGGGCTAACTATGGCTACACCTTC.

This clone turned up a few times. This rearrangement joins TRBV25-1 to TRBJ1-1; D is ambiguous. The CDR3 covers 15 residues. From germline, CDR1 is MGHDK and CDR2 SYGVNS. The ends were cut back, 4 bases at V and 1 base at J, with 13 bases in the middle. The CDR3 protein is CASSGFRSGNTEAFF. CDR3 coding DNA: TGTGCCAGCAGTGGGTTCAGGTCTGGGAACACTGAAGCTTTCTTT.

This clone has only a few counts. The DNA of the CDR3 is TGCGCCAGCAGCCAAGGCAGGGGGAGCACTGAAGCTTTCTTT. Translating gives CASSQGRGSTEAFF. The J gene is TRBJ1-1, the V gene TRBV4-3; 7 nucleotides line up with TRBD1. The V gene end was trimmed by 1 base and the J gene end by 4 bases; junction bases not matched to a gene: 3. The CDR3 extends over 14 amino acids. Germline CDR1 is LGHNA and CDR2 is YSLEER.